The entry below describes one T cell receptor (beta chain). Method: immunoSEQ multiplex PCR; TCRdb's copy keeps in-frame clones and lacks some. Found here are some 760,000 clones, approximately 85% of them singletons; the top ten hold roughly 0.01%. The data were obtained in a study of shared T cell receptors in the human thymus. The sample also formed part of further work on human thymus T cells. This second report adds: Donors were healthy Finnish infants having corrective surgery for congenital heart defects. Thymic tissue was derived from resections collected during corrective heart surgery. Repertoires from thymus and blood appeared to show biased V and J gene usage. Highly overlapping thymic repertoires among unrelated individuals were reported in related research.

The clonotype was recovered from a girl under two years old with a congenital heart defect. The sequenced sample consisted of thymocytes.

In DNA form, the CDR3 reads TGTGCCAGCAGTGAAGCGCGGCTGTACCAAGAGACCCAGTACTTC. Its protein is CASSEARLYQETQYF. The chain joins TRBV2 to TRBJ2-5; D ambiguous. Trimming took 0 bases from V and 0 from J, leaving 8 bases between them. CDR3 size: 15 residues. Germline CDR1 and CDR2: SNHLY and FYNNEI.